This paragraph covers one T cell receptor (beta chain) sequence. Its antigen is not identified. This sample stems from a study of T cells in Graves' hyperthyroidism and ophthalmopathy. Study conclusions and caveats: Clonotypes that were expanded in thyroid above 0.001 mostly appeared in blood too. Ophthalmopathy could be told apart from stable hyperthyroidism with a 13 V-J model.

CDR3 length equals 14 residues. V gave up 7 bases and J gave up 6 bases, with 20 bases separating them. CDR1 and CDR2 (germline): SGHRS, YFSETQ. Researchers took RNA transcripts and amplified the TCR beta CDR3 regions from them. HTBI primers were used for first-round RT-PCR of the TCR CDR3. MiXCR, run by TCRdb on the multiplex PCR reads, gives a single entry per CDR3 protein. The profile shows about 480,000 distinct CDR3 sequences, around a fifth of them singletons. This chain connects TRBV5-1 to TRBJ2-7, with D tentatively TRBD1 or TRBD2 (5 bases each). The receptor was isolated from a woman in her seventies with Graves' ophthalmopathy. The sample was blood. DNA of the CDR3: TGCGCCAGCCGGGGACCGCTAGACGAGGGCGAGCAGTACTTC. Protein: CASRGPLDEGEQYF.